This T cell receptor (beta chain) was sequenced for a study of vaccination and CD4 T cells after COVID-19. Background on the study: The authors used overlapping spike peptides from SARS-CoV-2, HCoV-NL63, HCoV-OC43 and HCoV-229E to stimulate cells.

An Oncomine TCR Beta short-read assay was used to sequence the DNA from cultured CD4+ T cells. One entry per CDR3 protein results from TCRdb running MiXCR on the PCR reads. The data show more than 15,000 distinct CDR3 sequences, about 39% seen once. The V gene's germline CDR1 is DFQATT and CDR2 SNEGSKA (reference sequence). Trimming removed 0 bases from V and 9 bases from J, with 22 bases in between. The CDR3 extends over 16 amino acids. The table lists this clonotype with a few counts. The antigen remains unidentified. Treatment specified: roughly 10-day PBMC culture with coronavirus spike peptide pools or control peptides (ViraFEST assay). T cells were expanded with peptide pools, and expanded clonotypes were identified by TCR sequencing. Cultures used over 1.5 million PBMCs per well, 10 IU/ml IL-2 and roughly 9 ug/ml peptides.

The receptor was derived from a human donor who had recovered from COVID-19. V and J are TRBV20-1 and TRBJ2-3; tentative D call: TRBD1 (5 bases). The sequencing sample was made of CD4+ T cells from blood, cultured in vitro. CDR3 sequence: CSARDPQGDASHTQYF. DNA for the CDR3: TGCAGTGCTAGAGATCCCCAGGGCGATGCAAGTCACACGCAGTATTTT.